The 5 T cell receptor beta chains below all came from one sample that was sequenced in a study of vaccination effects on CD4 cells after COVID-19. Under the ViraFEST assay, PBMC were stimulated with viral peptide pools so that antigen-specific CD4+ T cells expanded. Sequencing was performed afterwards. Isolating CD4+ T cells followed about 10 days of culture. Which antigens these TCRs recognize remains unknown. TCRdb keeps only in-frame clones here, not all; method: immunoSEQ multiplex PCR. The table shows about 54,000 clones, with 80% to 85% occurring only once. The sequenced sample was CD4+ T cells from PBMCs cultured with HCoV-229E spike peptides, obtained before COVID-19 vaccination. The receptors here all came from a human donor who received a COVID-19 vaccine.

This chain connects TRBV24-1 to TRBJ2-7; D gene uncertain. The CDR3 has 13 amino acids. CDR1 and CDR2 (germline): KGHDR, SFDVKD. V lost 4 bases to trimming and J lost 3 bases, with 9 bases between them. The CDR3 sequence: CATSDDRHYEQYV. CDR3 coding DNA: TGTGCCACCAGTGACGACCGACACTACGAGCAGTACGTC.

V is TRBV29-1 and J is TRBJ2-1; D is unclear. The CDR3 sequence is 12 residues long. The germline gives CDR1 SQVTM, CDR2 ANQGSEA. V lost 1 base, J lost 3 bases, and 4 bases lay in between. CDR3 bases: TGCAGCGTTGAAGCAATCTACAATGAGCAGTTCTTC. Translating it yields CSVEAIYNEQFF.

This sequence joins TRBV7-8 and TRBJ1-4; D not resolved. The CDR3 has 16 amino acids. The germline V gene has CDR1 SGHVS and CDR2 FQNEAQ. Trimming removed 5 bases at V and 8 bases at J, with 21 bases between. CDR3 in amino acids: CASSRDGFGVPEKLFF. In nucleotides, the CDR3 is TGTGCCAGCAGCCGAGACGGATTCGGTGTACCCGAAAAACTGTTTTTT.

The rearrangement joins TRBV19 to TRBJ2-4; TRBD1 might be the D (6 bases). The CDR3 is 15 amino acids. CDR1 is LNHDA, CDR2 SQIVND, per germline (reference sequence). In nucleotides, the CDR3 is TGTGCTACAGGGCGGCGAGACCGAGCCAAAAACATTCAGTACTTC. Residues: CATGRRDRAKNIQYF.

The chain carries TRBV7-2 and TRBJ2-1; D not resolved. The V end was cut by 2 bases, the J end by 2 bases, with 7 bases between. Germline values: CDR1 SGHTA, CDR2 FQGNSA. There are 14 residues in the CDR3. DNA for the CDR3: TGTGCCAGCAGCTTATCCCCAGCCTACAATGAGCAGTTCTTC. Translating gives CASSLSPAYNEQFF.